Listed below are T cell receptor beta chains from one sample, sequenced in a study of T cells after yellow fever vaccination. TCRdb reanalysed the 5' RACE reads using MiXCR and keeps one entry per CDR3 protein. There are 200,000 to 250,000 distinct CDR3 sequences in the sample; about 3% occur only once, and 3.2% lies in the top ten. Specimen: CD4+ T cells sorted from PBMCs, collected 10 days after the yellow fever booster vaccination. The receptors were sampled from a man aged 18-30 years who received the YFV17D yellow fever vaccine. Each CDR3 is given with its conserved first and last residue. The D gene is left open where the match is weak. Some rows mark clone size as missing; the rest say once, few, many or name a class of expanded clone.

clone size	V gene	J gene	D gene	CDR3 DNA	CDR3 protein
-	TRBV24-1	TRBJ2-3	TRBD1	TGTGCCACCAGTGGTACGGGACAGGGAACAGATACGCAGTATTTT	CATSGTGQGTDTQYF
many	TRBV19	TRBJ2-2	-	TGTGCCAGTAGTAGTACTAGTCGGACCGGGGAGCTGTTTTTT	CASSSTSRTGELFF
few	TRBV6-5	TRBJ1-3	TRBD1	TGTGCCAGCACCCCGGGACAGGGGAGTCCGAACACCATATATTTT	CASTPGQGSPNTIYF
few	TRBV30	TRBJ1-1	TRBD1	TGTGCCTGGAGACCGACAGGGAGGGGTGAAGCTTTCTTT	CAWRPTGRGEAFF
many	TRBV25-1	TRBJ2-1	TRBD2	TGTGCCAGCAGTGACCCGAGGAGCGGGGAAAACAATGAGCAGTTCTTC	CASSDPRSGENNEQFF
-	TRBV12-3/TRBV12-4	TRBJ1-6	-	TGTGCCAGCAGGGACAGCTCCTATAATTCACCCCTCCACTTT	CASRDSSYNSPLHF
-	TRBV4-1	TRBJ1-2	TRBD1	TGCGCCAGCAGCCAGGGGGACAGGGGTCCCGATGGCTACACCTTC	CASSQGDRGPDGYTF
many	TRBV9	TRBJ1-2	-	TGTGCCAGCAGCGCGCCCGGGGTCTATGGCTACACCTTC	CASSAPGVYGYTF
many	TRBV5-5	TRBJ1-2	-	TGTGCCAGCAGCGCCGGACAGAACTATGGCTACACCTTC	CASSAGQNYGYTF
many	TRBV6-5	TRBJ1-2	-	TGTGCCAGCAGCTCACGAGACATCTATGGCTACACCTTC	CASSSRDIYGYTF
few	TRBV1	TRBJ2-6	-	TGCACCAGCAGCCCGAGACGAGTTAGTAACCGACAGGCCAACGTCCTGACTTTC	CTSSPRRVSNRQANVLTF
many	TRBV30	TRBJ2-7	TRBD1	TGTGCCTGGAGCCGACAGGGTATGGGAGAGCAGTACTTC	CAWSRQGMGEQYF
-	TRBV4-2	TRBJ2-3	TRBD2	TGTGCCAGCAGCCTGGGCGGGGGGACTAGCACAGATACGCAGTATTTT	CASSLGGGTSTDTQYF
few	TRBV12-3/TRBV12-4	TRBJ1-2	-	TGTGCCAGCAGTTTAACGGATAATGGCTACACCTTC	CASSLTDNGYTF
many	TRBV5-1	TRBJ1-1	-	TGCGCCAGCAGCCCTACCCCTAGGAACACTGAAGCTTTCTTT	CASSPTPRNTEAFF
-	TRBV10-1	TRBJ1-1	-	TGCGCCAGCAGGACCGGGGCTCACTGGCCTGAAGCTTTCTTT	CASRTGAHWPEAFF
few	TRBV5-4	TRBJ1-6	TRBD1	TGTGCCAGCAGCTTGGCCAAGGGGGCTACACCCCTCCACTTT	CASSLAKGATPLHF
few	TRBV24-1	TRBJ1-5	-	TGTGCCACCAGTACGGGAAGTCAGCCCCAGCATTTT	CATSTGSQPQHF
many	TRBV5-1	TRBJ1-2	TRBD1	TGCGCCAGCAGCTCGGGAACGGGACAGCCCTATGGCTACACCTTC	CASSSGTGQPYGYTF
many	TRBV19	TRBJ2-7	TRBD1	TGTGCCAGTAGTCTCCCGGGACAGAGGTACGAGCAGTACTTC	CASSLPGQRYEQYF
-	TRBV28	TRBJ1-4	-	TGTGCCAGCAGTTTGGGCAGCCGTGGCGCCGATGAAAAACTGTTTTTT	CASSLGSRGADEKLFF
few	TRBV19	TRBJ1-4	-	TGTGCCAGCCAGAGACAAGCAACTAATGAAAAACTGTTTTTT	CASQRQATNEKLFF
-	TRBV7-2	TRBJ1-2	-	TGTGCCAGCAGCCGTCGTCGGGGGGCGATTGACTATGGCTACACCTTC	CASSRRRGAIDYGYTF
-	TRBV5-4	TRBJ2-5	-	TGTGCCAGCAGCCCATGGAAGCAAGAGACCCAGTACTTC	CASSPWKQETQYF
-	TRBV10-3	TRBJ1-2	TRBD1	TGTGCCATCAGTACCGGGACAGAGTATGGCTACACCTTC	CAISTGTEYGYTF
many	TRBV20-1	TRBJ2-7	-	TGCAGTGCTAGAGCGATACCCGGGGCCGGCCACGAGCAGTACTTC	CSARAIPGAGHEQYF
many	TRBV5-1	TRBJ1-1	TRBD1	TGCGCCAGCAGCTTGGGCTACCGGGACAGGGGGTACGGCACTGAAGCTTTCTTT	CASSLGYRDRGYGTEAFF
many	TRBV6-6	TRBJ1-3	-	TGTGCCAGCAGCCCGGAAGGACCGTCCTCTGGAAACACCATATATTTT	CASSPEGPSSGNTIYF
many	TRBV6-6	TRBJ1-5	-	TGTGCCAGCAGTTATAGGACACATTCTCAGCCCCAGCATTTT	CASSYRTHSQPQHF
-	TRBV10-3	TRBJ1-6	-	TGTGCCATCAGTCCCCAGGGTTCCTATAATTCACCCCTCCACTTT	CAISPQGSYNSPLHF
many	TRBV28	TRBJ2-4	-	TGTGCCAGCAGTTGGCAGGGCCAAAACATTCAGTACTTC	CASSWQGQNIQYF
many	TRBV29-1	TRBJ1-1	-	TGCAGCGTTGCCCCGAAAATGAACACTGAAGCTTTCTTT	CSVAPKMNTEAFF
many	TRBV5-5	TRBJ1-1	-	TGTGCCAGCAGCTTGGGCGGCTTAACCAGAACTGAAGCTTTCTTT	CASSLGGLTRTEAFF
many	TRBV19	TRBJ1-1	TRBD1	TGTGCCAGTAGCGACAGGGGTCGATTGAACACTGAAGCTTTCTTT	CASSDRGRLNTEAFF
many	TRBV5-1	TRBJ1-3	-	TGCGCCAGCAGCGAGGGTCAAGGAAACACCATATATTTT	CASSEGQGNTIYF
-	TRBV28	TRBJ1-5	-	TGTGCCAGCAGTTTTCCTTCCTCGCCATGGGAGCATTTT	CASSFPSSPWEHF
many	TRBV11-2	TRBJ2-7	TRBD1	TGTGCCAGCAGCTTGGGACAGGGGGCGAGTGAGCAGTACTTC	CASSLGQGASEQYF
few	TRBV6-5	TRBJ1-1	-	TGTGCCAGCAGTTACTCTGGTATTGGGTTGAACACTGAAGCTTTCTTT	CASSYSGIGLNTEAFF
few	TRBV6-5	TRBJ1-1	-	TGTGCCAGCAGTCCGATGGGAAGAAAAGCTTTCTTT	CASSPMGRKAFF
few	TRBV24-1	TRBJ1-6	-	TGTGCCACCAGTGATGGGTATTCACCCCTCCACTTT	CATSDGYSPLHF
many	TRBV4-3	TRBJ2-5	TRBD1	TGCGCCAGCAGCCGGGACAGGGGAGATGGGACCCAGTACTTC	CASSRDRGDGTQYF
many	TRBV15	TRBJ1-1	-	TGTGCCACCAACACAGGGTCGGACACTGAAGCTTTCTTT	CATNTGSDTEAFF
many	TRBV7-2	TRBJ1-4	-	TGTGCCAGCAGCTTCCCAGGGAGTTTGGAAAAACTGTTTTTT	CASSFPGSLEKLFF
many	TRBV12-3/TRBV12-4	TRBJ1-6	TRBD1	TGTGCCAGCAGTCCCTTGCAGGGGGCTAATTCACCCCTCCACTTT	CASSPLQGANSPLHF
many	TRBV5-4	TRBJ2-1	TRBD2	TGTGCCAGCGGCACGACTAGCTCCTATGAGCAGTTCTTC	CASGTTSSYEQFF
-	TRBV12-3/TRBV12-4	TRBJ2-1	-	TGTGCCAGCAGTTTATATTCCCGAGGTTTAGGGTTCTTC	CASSLYSRGLGFF
many	TRBV5-1	TRBJ1-4	-	TGCGCCAGCAGAGGTACCGGAGTTTCTAATGAAAAACTGTTTTTT	CASRGTGVSNEKLFF
many	TRBV11-2	TRBJ2-3	TRBD2	TGTGCCAGCAGCTTAAGTTCAGGGAGCGGGGGTACGCAGTATTTT	CASSLSSGSGGTQYF
few	TRBV7-6	TRBJ2-2	TRBD2	TGTGCCAGCAGAGCGCGCTTCGGGGGGGGCCTCACCGGGGAGCTGTTTTTT	CASRARFGGGLTGELFF
-	TRBV5-1	TRBJ2-3	TRBD2	TGCGCCAGCAAGCGGGACTTCACAGATACGCAGTATTTT	CASKRDFTDTQYF
many	TRBV7-2	TRBJ1-4	-	TGTGCCAGCAGCTTAAATCAGGAAAAACTGTTTTTT	CASSLNQEKLFF
many	TRBV2	TRBJ2-3	-	TGTGCCAGCAGTCGGTTTTACACAGATACGCAGTATTTT	CASSRFYTDTQYF
many	TRBV12-3/TRBV12-4	TRBJ1-3	-	TGTGCCACTTTACGGGGAAACTCTGGAAACACCATATATTTT	CATLRGNSGNTIYF
many	TRBV6-6	TRBJ2-3	TRBD2	TGTGCCAGCTTAGCGGGGGACTACACAGATACGCAGTATTTT	CASLAGDYTDTQYF